Listed here are 12 T cell receptor delta chains from one sample, sequenced in a study of γδ T cells in repeated Plasmodium falciparum infection. Gammadelta T cells were flow-sorted from PBMC into Vgamma9/Vdelta2+ and Vdelta2-negative populations for bulk analysis. With CATT, TCRdb re-called clones from the multiplex PCR reads. Altogether 53,000 or so delta-chain clones are present, more than 1.5% being singletons, with the ten largest covering about 24%. Sequencing was done on a sample of gamma-delta T cells from blood. The receptors were gathered from a pool of human donors (malaria-infected and uninfected, not separated).

This chain links TRDV1 with TRDJ1; 12 bases are shared with TRDD3. In the absence of a J gene in TCRdb, the DNA was matched to germline to assign it here. The CDR3 extends over 20 amino acids. Germline loops: CDR1 TSWWSYY, CDR2 QGS. V dropped 6 bases and J dropped 1; count of bases not matched to a gene: 18. CDR3: CALGVARGWGIRLTTDKLIF. The CDR3 coding sequence is TGTGCTCTTGGAGTTGCCAGAGGCTGGGGGATACGCCTCACCACCGATAAACTCATCTTT.

This clone was counted many times. The TCRdb record carries a much larger clone's protein, which differs from this DNA's translation at residue 9; a read error is the likely cause, and the protein listed here is the DNA translation. The chain couples TRDV1 to TRDJ1; 8 bases align to TRDD3. V shed 4 bases, J shed 2 bases, and the junction held 30 bases outside the gene matches. CDR1 is TSWWSYY, CDR2 QGS, per germline. This CDR3 spans 23 amino acids. CDR3 sequence reads: CALGVPPLSLRGWGRDRTDKLIF. CDR3 coding DNA: TGTGCTCTTGGGGTCCCTCCCCTCTCCCTACGTGGCTGGGGGAGAGACAGAACCGATAAACTCATCTTT.

This clone was counted many times. TCRdb lists the protein of a much larger clone for this DNA, which differs at residue 11, so this is likely a read error; the protein given here is translated from the DNA itself. The chain employs TRDV2 and TRDJ1, with D maybe TRDD3 (6 bases). Trimming took 0 bases from V and 2 from J, leaving 21 bases between them. CDR1 and CDR2 from the germline V gene are GEAIGNYY and EKD. The length of the CDR3 is 18 residues. The CDR3 region has the DNA TGTGCCTGTGACACCGTGGGAGTGCTGGGGAATGGGACCGATAAACTCATCTTT. Its protein is CACDTVGVLGNGTDKLIF.

As to this clone: Being one base from a much bigger clone, this may be a read error. Other DNA sequences within the sample encode an identical CDR3. The chain recombines TRDV1 with TRDJ1; 10 positions match TRDD3. CDR1 is TSWWSYY and CDR2 is QGS in the germline V gene. The CDR3 is 20 residues long. The CDR3 DNA sequence: TGTGCTCTTGGGGATCAAAGTCGATACTGGGGGATTCCGTACACCGATAAGCTCATCTTT. It translates to CALGDQSRYWGIPYTDKLIF.

This clone was counted only a few times. A read error likely explains why the TCRdb protein, taken from a much larger clone, differs from this DNA's translation at residue 12; the protein shown is translated from the DNA. The V and J genes are TRDV1 and TRDJ1; 8 bases match TRDD3. Here the J gene came from matching the DNA to germline, since TCRdb omits it. The CDR3 sequence is 23 residues long. CDR1 TSWWSYY and CDR2 QGS come from the germline V gene. The junction had 24 bases not matched to a gene; V was cut back by 0 bases and J by 0 bases. CDR3 sequence reads: CALGELIGIRVRIPPYYTDKLIF. CDR3 in DNA: TGTGCTCTTGGGGAACTAATAGGGATACGCGTACGCATCCCTCCCTACTACACCGATAAACTCATCTTT.

The sample holds a few counts of this clone. The protein TCRdb gives is from a much larger clone and does not agree with this DNA's translation at residue 7, likely a read error; the protein shown here comes from the DNA. The V call is TRDV2, the J call TRDJ1; D unclear. TCRdb offers no J gene call, so here the DNA was matched to germline to obtain one. The CDR3 consists of 15 residues. Germline-derived CDR1 and CDR2 are GEAIGNYY and EKD. With 2 bases removed from V and 1 base from J, the gap between germline ends came to 13 bases. Here the CDR3 reads CACDMVEESTDKLIF. The CDR3 coding sequence is TGTGCCTGTGACATGGTGGAGGAGAGCACCGATAAACTCATCTTT.

About this clone itself: This DNA's translation and the protein TCRdb lists, from a much larger clone, do not match at residue 5, likely due to a read error; the protein shown is translated from the DNA. The gene calls are TRDV3 and TRDJ1; 10 bases fit TRDD3. No J segment appears in TCRdb, so it was assigned here by matching the sequence to germline. The CDR3 totals 16 residues. The V segment lost 2 bases and the J segment 2 bases; nucleotides outside the gene matches: 11. Germline assignment: CDR1 TVYSNPD and CDR2 GDNSRS (reference sequence). CDR3 nucleotide sequence: TGTGCCTTTTTCCCCGGAAAACTGGGGGATACCGATAAACTCATCTTT. It yields the protein CAFFPGKLGDTDKLIF.

With respect to this clone: The protein TCRdb gives is from a much larger clone and does not agree with this DNA's translation at residue 7, likely a read error; the protein shown here comes from the DNA. The chain couples TRDV1 to TRDJ1; TRDD3 aligns across 10 bases. Germline CDR1 reads TSWWSYY; CDR2 reads QGS. This CDR3 is built from 21 residues. The V gene end was trimmed by 4 bases and the J gene end by 7 bases; junction bases not matched to a gene: 27. This CDR3 reads CALGATDAPTIVRGIRGKLIF. The CDR3 DNA is TGTGCTCTTGGGGCCACTGATGCTCCTACTATCGTGAGGGGGATACGCGGTAAACTCATCTTT.

To note about this clone: TCRdb's entry gives the protein of a much larger clone, which mismatches this DNA's translation at residue 8, likely from a read error; the protein reported here is translated from the DNA. V and J are TRDV1 and TRDJ1; 13 bases fit TRDD3. The CDR3 consists of 20 residues. CDR1 is TSWWSYY and CDR2 is QGS in the germline V gene. V gave up 1 base and J gave up 3 bases; unmatched junction bases: 14. CDR3 amino acids: CALGEPYDYYWGIRPDKLIF. The CDR3 region has the DNA TGTGCTCTTGGGGAACCCTACGACTATTACTGGGGGATACGCCCCGATAAACTCATCTTT.

This clone has ten or more counts. Additional DNA sequences in this sample encode the identical CDR3. The chain uses TRDV1 and TRDJ1; D not resolved. CDR1 and CDR2 from the germline V gene are TSWWSYY and QGS. The germline V and J ends were trimmed by 3 bases and 2 bases, with 13 bases remaining between them. The CDR3 runs to 15 residues. The CDR3 loop is CALGERARRTDKLIF. CDR3 coding DNA: TGTGCTCTTGGGGAGCGGGCCCGGCGGACCGATAAACTCATCTTT.

This clone has only a few counts. Given a far larger clone just one base away, this is likely a sequencing read error. The same CDR3 arises from other DNA sequences in this sample as well. This chain connects TRDV1 to TRDJ1; 10 positions agree with TRDD3. No J segment appears in TCRdb, so it was assigned here by matching the sequence to germline. V shed 3 bases and J 3 bases; nucleotides not matched to a gene: 19. In germline, CDR1 is TSWWSYY, CDR2 QGS. This CDR3 is built from 20 residues. The DNA for the CDR3 is TGTGCTCTTGGGGAGCTAGTCTTCTGGAACTACTGGGGGATCCCCGATAAACTCATCTTT. This translates into CALGELVFWNYWGIPDKLIF.

Details on this clone: This DNA's translation differs at residue 8 from TCRdb's protein, which comes from a much larger clone; a read error is likely, and the protein shown is translated from the DNA. The chain couples TRAV38-2/DV8 to TRDJ2; D unclear. The J gene, missing from TCRdb, was assigned here through DNA to germline matching. This CDR3 comprises 21 residues. Per germline, CDR1 TSESDYY and CDR2 QEAYKQQN. Trimming took 0 bases from V and 1 from J, leaving 25 bases between them. CDR3 DNA: TGTGCTTATAGGAGCGCGTTATCCTCCTCCCGTACTGTATTTTTGACAGCACAACTCTTCTTT. Protein product: CAYRSALSSSRTVFLTAQLFF.